Listed below are T cell receptor beta chains from one sample, sequenced in a study of blood T cells in healthy people across ages. TCRdb analysed the 5' RACE reads with MiXCR anew, one entry per CDR3 protein. Among approximately 800,000 distinct CDR3 sequences listed, about half were seen once. The source material was blood. The receptors here all came from a man aged 80 or over in good health. Each CDR3 is given with its conserved first and last residue. The order of the fields is J gene, clone size, V gene, CDR3 protein. Where a row states a size, it is once, few, many or the class of an expanded clone; other rows omit it.

J gene: TRBJ2-7; clone size: many; V gene: TRBV29-1; CDR3 protein: CSVENYRGRYF
J gene: -; clone size: -; V gene: TRBV7-8; CDR3 protein: CASSLGDRRRFPPYEQYF
J gene: TRBJ2-7; clone size: -; V gene: TRBV7-2; CDR3 protein: CASSLGAGLEQYF
J gene: TRBJ1-2; clone size: -; V gene: TRBV29-1; CDR3 protein: CSVAGTGGGYGYTF
J gene: TRBJ2-1; clone size: once; V gene: TRBV7-3; CDR3 protein: CASGLMPSSEQFF
J gene: TRBJ1-4; clone size: -; V gene: TRBV7-9; CDR3 protein: CASSLMGQPKLFF
J gene: TRBJ2-7; clone size: -; V gene: TRBV20-1; CDR3 protein: CSARGGASGRGGYEQYF
J gene: TRBJ2-7; clone size: -; V gene: TRBV7-2; CDR3 protein: CASSAVGYYEQYF
J gene: TRBJ2-2; clone size: -; V gene: TRBV10-3; CDR3 protein: CAISERTSGSTGELFF
J gene: TRBJ2-3; clone size: -; V gene: TRBV7-9; CDR3 protein: CASSLPGQRILTDTQYF
J gene: TRBJ2-5; clone size: -; V gene: TRBV7-7; CDR3 protein: CASSKNPGHQETQYF